The subject of this entry is one T cell receptor (beta chain). The antigen is unknown. This specimen belongs to a study of blood T cells in healthy people across ages. Study-wide context: Template switching retrieved approximately one barcoded beta molecule for each two T cells.

Samples each yielded at least 5.5 micrograms of total RNA. Notes on the study in general: Naive T cell percentage and TCR beta diversity correlated strongly. Long-lived donors exceeded aged donors in naive CD4+ cells and diversity.

Combining a sample-barcoded 5' primer with a J-beta primer mix, a second PCR ran for 7 to 11 cycles. MiXCR was run by TCRdb on the 5' RACE reads, yielding one entry per CDR3 protein. The profile shows about 900,000 distinct CDR3 sequences, around 62% of them singletons. The CDR3 extends over 15 amino acids. V lost 6 bases, J lost 3 bases, and 8 bases stayed unmatched. The chain carries TRBV12-3 or TRBV12-4 and TRBJ2-3, with 8 bases lining up with TRBD2. This receptor was obtained from a man between 25 and 39 years old in good health. Sequencing was performed on blood. CDR3 amino acids: CASSPGRGETDTQYF. DNA of the CDR3: TGTGCCAGCAGCCCCGGGCGGGGGGAAACAGATACGCAGTATTTT.